The 8 T cell receptor beta chains given below trace back to one sample, sequenced in a study of synovial regulatory T cells in juvenile arthritis. Sequencing was performed with immunoSEQ multiplex PCR; in TCRdb, only in-frame clones are kept and a portion is missing. This repertoire includes approximately 10,000 clones. Sequencing was done on a sample of Treg cells from blood. Subset reported: remaining (HLA-DR-negative) circulating blood Treg cells. The receptors here all came from a donor aged 2-29 years with juvenile idiopathic arthritis.

The rearrangement links TRBV7-9 to TRBJ2-5; TCRdb lists TRBD2, though no DNA is available to test this call. This CDR3 has 14 amino acids. No DNA appears here. Looked up from germline, CDR1 is SEHNR and CDR2 is FQNEAQ (reference sequence). CDR3 loop: CASSAPPGQETQYF.

V usage is TRBV30 and J usage is TRBJ2-5; TCRdb names TRBD1, which stays unverified in the absence of DNA. Germline V lookup: CDR1 GTSNPN, CDR2 SVGIG (reference sequence). The CDR3 consists of 14 residues. The record lacks a DNA sequence. The CDR3 region is CAWSQGGGQETQYF.

The genes are TRBV10-1 and TRBJ2-2; there is no DNA to check the TCRdb D call of TRBD1. The CDR3 is 17 residues long. The nucleotide record is missing. Germline CDR1 reads WNHNN; CDR2 reads SYGVQD (reference sequence). CDR3 residues: CASSRIRVGPNTGELFF.

The V call is TRBV7-9, the J call TRBJ1-2; TCRdb designates TRBD1, a call that cannot be tested without DNA. Germline V gene data show CDR1 as SEHNR and CDR2 as FQNEAQ (reference sequence). The CDR3 has 14 amino acids. No DNA sequence is on record. CDR3: CASSLGALEVAYTF.

The chain links TRBV18 to TRBJ2-1; TCRdb gives TRBD2 as the D gene, but with no DNA this cannot be confirmed. This CDR3 has 14 residues. No nucleotide data were recorded. The germline CDR1 and CDR2 sequences are KGHSH and LQKENI. This chain's CDR3 is CASSPEGASRGQFF.

CDR3: CASLDGDEFPYEQYF. The chain combines TRBV6-4 with TRBJ2-7. The length of the CDR3 is 15 residues. No DNA sequence is on record. Per the germline V gene, CDR1 is MRHNA and CDR2 is SNTAGT.

V is TRBV7-9 and J is TRBJ1-4; there is no DNA to check the TCRdb D call of TRBD1. Germline V gene data show CDR1 as SEHNR and CDR2 as FQNEAQ (reference sequence). The CDR3 totals 14 residues. Only the protein is available. CDR3 residues: CASSLTGALEKLFF.

The rearrangement uses TRBV10-3 and TRBJ1-2; TCRdb gives TRBD1 as the D gene, but with no DNA this cannot be confirmed. CDR1 is ENHRY, CDR2 SYGVKD, per germline. The CDR3 length is 14 residues. Only the protein is on record. This CDR3 is CAISESMDIYGYTF.